One T cell receptor beta chain is described in this entry. Donors were systemically healthy Caucasian individuals from Russia aged about 6 to 95 years. The data belong to a study of blood T cells in healthy people across ages. Turning to the study itself: About one barcoded beta molecule was captured per two T cells (by template switching).

The CDR3 consists of 15 residues. V dropped 5 bases and J dropped 8 bases, with 21 bases sitting between them. Germline CDR1 SGHTA, CDR2 FQGNSA. Primed by a sample-barcoded 5' primer and a J-beta primer mix, a second PCR proceeded for about 7 to 11 cycles. Every single cDNA molecule received a tag from a template-switch adaptor with 12 random nucleotides. TCRdb reprocessed the 5' RACE reads via MiXCR and lists one record per CDR3 protein. Of just under 900,000 distinct CDR3 sequences in the sample, around 30% are singletons; the top ten hold around 16%. The clonotype originates from a woman at least 80 years old in good health. The sequenced sample was blood. The V call is TRBV7-2, the J call TRBJ1-1; no firm D call. The CDR3 spells CASSPRGLVVLEAFF. Written as DNA, the CDR3 is TGTGCCAGCAGCCCACGGGGTCTGGTGGTCCTCGAAGCTTTCTTT.